This TCR beta chain stems from a study of blood T cell repertoires in COVID-19. Background on the study: The United States, Italy and Spain supplied acute and convalescent COVID-19 samples.

In terms of age and location, participants ranged from roughly 18 to 95 years and lived in approximately 24 US areas. What the recovered Cohort 3 donors had was two negative PCRs, clearance, or symptom resolution. Per germline, CDR1 SGHAT and CDR2 FQNNGV. With V trimmed by 5 bases and J by 5 bases, 5 bases remained unmatched. The CDR3 has 13 amino acids. In the original processing: Amplification of reference gene primers provided the estimated nucleated cell counts. Method: immunoSEQ multiplex PCR; TCRdb's copy keeps in-frame clones and lacks some. Clonal size and the V and J genes are those of that table, whereas D and trimming came from the DNA. The data contain about 220,000 clones, about 79% of them seen just once; the ten biggest clones take up roughly 3.5%.

Sequencing input: PBMCs or T cells enriched from blood (not recorded which). The receptor comes from a woman in her fifties or sixties who had recovered from COVID-19. This chain links TRBV11-2 with TRBJ1-1; 7 bases map to TRBD1. The CDR3 is CASSPDRATEAFF. Written as DNA, the CDR3 is TGTGCCAGCAGCCCCGACAGGGCTACTGAAGCTTTCTTT.